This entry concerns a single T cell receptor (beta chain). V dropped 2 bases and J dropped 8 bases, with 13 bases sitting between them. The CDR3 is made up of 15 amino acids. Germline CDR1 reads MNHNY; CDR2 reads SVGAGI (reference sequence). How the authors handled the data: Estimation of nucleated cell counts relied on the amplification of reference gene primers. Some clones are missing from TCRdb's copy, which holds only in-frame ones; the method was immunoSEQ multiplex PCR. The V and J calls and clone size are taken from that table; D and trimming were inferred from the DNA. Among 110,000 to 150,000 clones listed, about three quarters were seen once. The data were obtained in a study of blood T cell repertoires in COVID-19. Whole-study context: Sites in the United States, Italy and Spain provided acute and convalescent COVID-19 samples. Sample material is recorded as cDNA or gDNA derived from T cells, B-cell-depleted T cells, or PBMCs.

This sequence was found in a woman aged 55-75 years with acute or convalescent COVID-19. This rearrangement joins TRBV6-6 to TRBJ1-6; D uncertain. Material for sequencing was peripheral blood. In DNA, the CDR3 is TGTGCCAGCAGTTACACCGCGGGCCCGGATTCACCCCTCCACTTT. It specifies CASSYTAGPDSPLHF.